The next 20 T cell receptor beta chains were all read from a single sample in a study of T cells after yellow fever vaccination. Each CDR3 protein is one row after TCRdb ran MiXCR on the 5' RACE reads. The profile shows around 550,000 distinct CDR3 sequences, roughly 19% of them singletons. The sequencing here drew on PBMCs, taken 15 days after the yellow fever booster vaccination. The receptors were sampled from a man aged 25 to 40 who received the YFV17D yellow fever vaccine.

A few counts support this clonotype. The chain uses TRBV11-2 and TRBJ2-2; D might be TRBD1 or TRBD2, each matching 6 bases. The CDR3 consists of 15 residues. V was cut by 5 bases and J by 6 bases, with 16 bases left in between. Germline CDR1 SGHAT, CDR2 FQNNGV. CDR3: CASSPGAGISGELFF. In nucleotides, the CDR3 is TGTGCCAGCAGCCCGGGGGCAGGGATTTCCGGGGAGCTGTTTTTT.

This clonotype was recorded a few times. This sequence joins TRBV2 and TRBJ2-1; TRBD2 matches at 9 bases. The junction had 3 bases not matched to a gene; V was cut back by 3 bases and J by 6 bases. Germline V lookup: CDR1 SNHLY, CDR2 FYNNEI. This CDR3 is built from 14 residues. The CDR3 loop is CASSELAGANEQFF. In nucleotides, the CDR3 is TGTGCCAGCAGTGAGTTAGCGGGGGCCAATGAGCAGTTCTTC. Full variable domain (rest looked up from reference TRBV2 and TRBJ2-1): EPEVTQTPSHQVTQMGQEVILRCVPISNHLYFYWYRQILGQKVEFLVSFYNNEISEKSEIFDDQFSVERPDGSNFTLKIRSTKLEDSAMYFCASSELAGANEQFFGPGTRLTVL.

The CDR3 nucleotides read TGTGCCAGCAGCCGACGGACAGGGGCTGGCAGCAATCAGCCCCAGCATTTT. Protein product: CASSRRTGAGSNQPQHF. The chain uses TRBV7-2 and TRBJ1-5, with TRBD1 matching 9 bases. The CDR3 has 17 residues. Germline CDR1 and CDR2: SGHTA and FQGNSA. Trimming took 5 bases from V and 1 from J; bases not matched to a gene: 9.

The chain links TRBV5-1 to TRBJ2-5; D not certain. This CDR3 comprises 14 residues. V lost 0 bases and J lost 2, with 8 bases in between. Looked up from germline, CDR1 is SGHRS and CDR2 is YFSETQ. CDR3 sequence reads: CASSLGPRQETQYF. DNA for the CDR3: TGCGCCAGCAGCTTGGGACCCAGACAAGAGACCCAGTACTTC.

The rearrangement joins TRBV7-2 to TRBJ2-7; 7 positions agree with TRBD2. Trimming removed 7 bases from V and 3 bases from J; junction bases left unmatched: 12. Per germline, CDR1 SGHTA and CDR2 FQGNSA. CDR3 length equals 15 residues. In DNA form, the CDR3 reads TGTGCCAGCACCAGAAGCGGGGTGGATCGCTACGAGCAGTACTTC. Translation gives CASTRSGVDRYEQYF.

The chain couples TRBV5-1 to TRBJ2-1; tentative D call: TRBD2 (5 bases). Germline V gene sequence: CDR1 SGHRS, CDR2 YFSETQ. V gave up 4 bases and J gave up 4 bases, with 15 bases separating them. The CDR3 spans 15 residues. The CDR3 reads CASSHEEVSYNEQFF. Written as DNA, the CDR3 is TGCGCCAGCAGCCATGAGGAGGTTTCTTACAATGAGCAGTTCTTC.

The V and J genes are TRBV18 and TRBJ2-7; the D gene is possibly TRBD1 (5 bases). The CDR3 covers 14 residues. Germline V gene data show CDR1 as KGHSH and CDR2 as LQKENI. V lost 2 bases and J 6 bases, leaving 14 bases between the germline ends. The CDR3 DNA reads TGTGCCAGCTCACCAGCGGCAGGGCAGGGCGAGCAGTACTTC. Translating it yields CASSPAAGQGEQYF. The full variable domain, completed using reference TRBV18 and TRBJ2-7, is NAGVMQNPRHLVRRRGQEARLRCSPMKGHSHVYWYRQLPEEGLKFMVYLQKENIIDESGMPKERFSAEFPKEGPSILRIQQVVRGDSAAYFCASSPAAGQGEQYFGPGTRLTVT.

The sample holds a few counts of this clonotype. The chain joins TRBV20-1 to TRBJ2-7; possible D gene TRBD2, 7 bases. From germline, CDR1 is DFQATT and CDR2 SNEGSKA (reference sequence). The V end lost 5 bases, the J end lost 4 bases, and 18 bases lay between the germline ends. The CDR3 contains 14 residues. The CDR3 loop is CSASVRGGVYEQYF. CDR3 DNA sequence: TGCAGTGCTTCCGTTAGAGGGGGGGTATACGAGCAGTACTTC.

This clonotype was observed a handful of times. The CDR3 DNA sequence: TGCGCCAGCAGCCCCCTCAGCCGGGGTCCCGAGCAGTACTTC. The encoded protein is CASSPLSRGPEQYF. V and J are TRBV5-1 and TRBJ2-7; a possible D gene is TRBD2 (5 bases). Between the trimmed V and J ends, which lost 4 bases and 6 bases, there was a span of 17 bases. The CDR3 totals 14 residues. Germline V gene sequence: CDR1 SGHRS, CDR2 YFSETQ.

This clonotype was seen a few times. The chain recombines TRBV3-1 with TRBJ2-7, with 8 bases matching TRBD2. Germline CDR1 is LGHDT and CDR2 is YNNKEL (reference sequence). With 3 bases clipped from V and 0 bases from J, the junction kept 10 bases outside the gene matches. The CDR3 has 17 residues. The CDR3 DNA follows: TGTGCCAGCAGCCAGGCAGGACTAGCAGTTTACTCCTACGAGCAGTACTTC. It is translated as CASSQAGLAVYSYEQYF.

The chain employs TRBV20-1 and TRBJ2-3; 7 nucleotides agree with TRBD1. The germline CDR1 and CDR2 sequences are DFQATT and SNEGSKA (reference sequence). The CDR3 runs to 15 residues. V lost 0 bases, J lost 1 base, and 4 bases stayed unmatched. The CDR3 DNA is TGCAGTGCTAGAGATGCTACAGGGGGCACAGATACGCAGTATTTT. As protein: CSARDATGGTDTQYF.

The chain has TRBV6-2 or TRBV6-3 and TRBJ2-1, with TRBD2 as a possible D gene (6 bases). The CDR3 has 15 amino acids. V lost 4 bases and J 5 bases, leaving 15 bases between the germline ends. Germline V lookup: CDR1 MNHEY, CDR2 SVGEGT. The CDR3 DNA follows: TGTGCCAGCAGTTCGGGACTCATGATTAACAATGAGCAGTTCTTC. The encoded protein is CASSSGLMINNEQFF.

This clonotype was detected many times. The V call is TRBV12-3 or TRBV12-4, the J call TRBJ1-3, with no clear D. Deletions cut 3 bases from V and 1 base from J, with 7 bases between. This CDR3 comprises 14 residues. For the CDR3, the DNA is TGTGCCAGCAGTTTCGTGGAGTCTGGAAACACCATATATTTT. As protein: CASSFVESGNTIYF.

V usage is TRBV20-1 and J usage is TRBJ2-3; D perhaps matches TRBD1 (5 bases). The CDR3 consists of 15 residues. The V end lost 3 bases, the J end lost 4 bases, and 17 bases lay between the germline ends. Germline V lookup: CDR1 DFQATT, CDR2 SNEGSKA (reference sequence). The CDR3 sequence: CSASGATALSDTQYF. CDR3 DNA sequence: TGCAGTGCTAGTGGGGCTACTGCGCTTTCAGATACGCAGTATTTT.

The chain couples TRBV3-1 to TRBJ2-3; D perhaps matches TRBD2 (5 bases). The length of the CDR3 is 13 residues. Germline lookup yields CDR1 LGHDT and CDR2 YNNKEL (reference sequence). Trimming shortened V by 6 bases and J by 6 bases, and 13 bases separated the two germline ends. CDR3 coding DNA: TGTGCCAGCAGGGGCGGGTCCCGGGATACGCAGTATTTT. Protein product: CASRGGSRDTQYF.

The rearrangement joins TRBV25-1 to TRBJ2-3; D gene ambiguous. The germline V gene encodes CDR1 MGHDK and CDR2 SYGVNS. V was pared by 4 bases and J by 0 bases, with 8 bases between. CDR3 length: 14 amino acids. CDR3 amino acids: CASSVPSSTDTQYF. The DNA for the CDR3 is TGTGCCAGCAGTGTTCCGTCTAGCACAGATACGCAGTATTTT. Together with reference TRBV25-1 and TRBJ2-3, the CDR3 gives the full variable domain: EADIYQTPRYLVIGTGKKITLECSQTMGHDKMYWYQQDPGMELHLIHYSYGVNSTEKGDLSSESTVSRIRTEHFPLTLESARPSHTSQYLCASSVPSSTDTQYFGPGTRLTVL.

The rearrangement joins TRBV7-2 to TRBJ2-5; tentatively, D is TRBD2 (5 bases). CDR1 is SGHTA, CDR2 FQGNSA, per germline. The V end lost 1 base, the J end lost 5 bases, and 14 bases lay between the germline ends. The CDR3 runs to 15 residues. CDR3 in amino acids: CASSLVVGVGETQYF. CDR3 nucleotide sequence: TGTGCCAGCAGCTTAGTTGTGGGAGTGGGGGAGACCCAGTACTTC.

The rearrangement uses TRBV20-1 and TRBJ1-1; D not certain. The CDR3 runs to 15 residues. V gave up 1 base and J gave up 6 bases, with 18 bases separating them. Germline-derived CDR1 and CDR2 are DFQATT and SNEGSKA (reference sequence). CDR3 loop: CSARGMKRVGAEAFF. In nucleotides, the CDR3 is TGCAGTGCTAGAGGCATGAAGAGGGTAGGCGCTGAAGCTTTCTTT.

This rearrangement joins TRBV30 to TRBJ2-1, with 8 bases fitting TRBD2. The CDR3 length is 17 residues. Per germline, CDR1 GTSNPN and CDR2 SVGIG (reference sequence). With V trimmed by 4 bases and J by 4 bases, 15 bases remained unmatched. The CDR3 sequence is CAWTPSGRVAGYNEQFF. The CDR3 nucleotides are TGTGCCTGGACACCCTCCGGAAGGGTAGCGGGATACAATGAGCAGTTCTTC.

This clonotype was seen at least ten times. The V call is TRBV9, the J call TRBJ2-3; 10 bases map to TRBD2. This CDR3 spans 15 amino acids. Germline-derived CDR1 and CDR2 are SGDLS and YYNGEE. After removal of 4 bases from V and 2 bases from J, the junction contained 4 bases not matched to a gene. CDR3 bases: TGTGCCAGCAGCCCTGGACTAGCGGACACAGATACGCAGTATTTT. Translating it yields CASSPGLADTDTQYF.